The rows below give T cell receptor beta chains drawn from one sample of a study of blood T cell repertoires in COVID-19. Profiling relied on immunoSEQ multiplex PCR, and the TCRdb table lists in-frame clones only, not all of them. The sample includes approximately 270,000 clones, about nine tenths of them seen just once. Sample: peripheral blood. The receptors were gathered from a young woman with COVID-19, enrolled during active disease. The CDR3 runs from the conserved cysteine through the conserved F or W. The order of the fields is J gene, V gene, clone size, D gene, CDR3 DNA, CDR3 protein. The D gene is left open where the match is weak. Expanded clones are given a class, and other clones once, few, many or no size at all.

>TRBJ1-6|TRBV9|-|-
TGTGCCAGCAGCGTAGGGGCTGTCGGTAATCATTCACCCCTCCACTTT
CASSVGAVGNHSPLHF
>TRBJ2-3|TRBV3-1/TRBV3-2|-|TRBD2
TGTGCCAGCAGCCTACCATCGGGGGGGACCGTGGATTTT
CASSLPSGGTVDF
>TRBJ1-1|TRBV19|-|-
TGTGCCAGTAGTTGGACCGTCCGGGGGAACACTGAAGCTTTCTTT
CASSWTVRGNTEAFF
>TRBJ2-3|TRBV6-4|-|TRBD2
TGTGCCAGCAGAGGGACTAGCGGGAGCACAGATACGCAGTATTTT
CASRGTSGSTDTQYF
>TRBJ1-2|TRBV24-1|once|-
TGTGCCACCAGTGCTGGCGGGGCTGTGGGAGATGGCTACACCTTC
CATSAGGAVGDGYTF
>TRBJ2-3|TRBV2|-|TRBD1
TGTGCCAGCAGTGCCGAGGGACAGATCACAGATACGCAGTATTTT
CASSAEGQITDTQYF
>TRBJ1-4|TRBV21-1|-|-
TGTGCCAGCAAGGGACAGAGGGAAAAACTGTTTTTT
CASKGQREKLFF
>TRBJ2-5|TRBV5-6|-|-
TGTGCCAGCAGCTTGTGGGGAGGGGGTGAGACCCAGTACTTC
CASSLWGGGETQYF
>TRBJ2-4|TRBV6-2/TRBV6-3|-|TRBD2
TGTGCCAGCAGTTACTCGGGGGGGACGGGCATTCAGTACTTC
CASSYSGGTGIQYF
>TRBJ1-5|TRBV27|-|-
TGTGCCAGCAGTCCCCCCGGGGGTCAGCCCCAGCATTTT
CASSPPGGQPQHF
>TRBJ1-2|TRBV11-2|-|-
TGTGCCAGCAGCTTAGGCGATGGCTACACCTTC
CASSLGDGYTF
>TRBJ2-1|TRBV20-1|-|-
TGCAGTGCTAGTCGGGGGTCATACAATGAGCAGTTCTTC
CSASRGSYNEQFF
>TRBJ1-4|TRBV6-2/TRBV6-3|-|-
TGTGCCAGCAGTTACGCCAGGGATACTAATGAAAAACTGTTTTTT
CASSYARDTNEKLFF
>TRBJ2-7|TRBV10-1|-|TRBD2
TGCGCCAGCAGTGCCAGCGGGGGAACCGGGTACGAGCAGTACTTC
CASSASGGTGYEQYF
>TRBJ1-1|TRBV20-1|-|-
TGCAGTGCTAGGGTCACAGGTGAAGCTTTCTTT
CSARVTGEAFF
>TRBJ2-1|TRBV14|-|-
TGTGCCAGCAGCCTTAGCGGAGGAGGGGACAATGAGCAGTTCTTC
CASSLSGGGDNEQFF
>TRBJ2-1|TRBV28|-|-
TGTGCCAGCAGCATCATCACAGGGTACAATGAGCAGTTCTTC
CASSIITGYNEQFF
>TRBJ1-1|TRBV2|-|-
TGTGCCAGCATGGGCAGGGAAGCTTTCTTT
CASMGREAFF
>TRBJ1-1|TRBV14|-|-
TGTGCCAGCAGCCAAGGGCGGAGGAACACTGAAGCTTTCTTT
CASSQGRRNTEAFF
>TRBJ2-1|TRBV2|-|-
TGTGCCGTCCATACTAGAAGATACAATGAGCAGTTCTTC
CAVHTRRYNEQFF
>TRBJ2-5|TRBV5-1|-|TRBD2
TGCGCCACCTCTGACCAAGCGGGGCAAGAGACCCAGTACTTC
CATSDQAGQETQYF
>TRBJ2-1|TRBV10-2|-|TRBD1
TGCGCCAGCAGAACCGGGACAGGCAACAATGAGCAGTTCTTC
CASRTGTGNNEQFF
>TRBJ1-5|TRBV30|-|-
TGTGCCTGGAGTGGCAGGGGTGGCAATCAGCCCCAGCATTTT
CAWSGRGGNQPQHF
>TRBJ2-7|TRBV6-5|-|-
TGTGCCAGCAGTTACTCGCCCAGGGCGATATCCTACGAGCAGTACTTC
CASSYSPRAISYEQYF
>TRBJ1-2|TRBV11-2|-|-
TGTGCCAGCAGCTTATCCGGAGGGTATGGGCAAGGCTACACCTTC
CASSLSGGYGQGYTF
>TRBJ2-5|TRBV5-5|-|TRBD1
TGTGCCAGCAGCTTCGGGACAGGGATGGAGACCCAGTACTTC
CASSFGTGMETQYF
>TRBJ2-7|TRBV2|-|-
TGTGCCAGCGCCTACCGTTGGGGCGCCTACGAGCAGTACTTC
CASAYRWGAYEQYF
>TRBJ1-1|TRBV6-5|-|-
TGTGCCAGCAGTTACGGGGGAACAGGGTCCACTGAAGCTTTCTTT
CASSYGGTGSTEAFF
>TRBJ2-5|TRBV12-2|-|-
TGTGCAAGTCGCCAGGGGTCCTCGACTGGGGAGACCCAGTACTTC
CASRQGSSTGETQYF
>TRBJ2-5|TRBV14|-|-
TGTGCCAGCAGCCCAGCCGCACAGATAAGGACCCAGTACTTC
CASSPAAQIRTQYF
>TRBJ2-3|TRBV7-6|once|TRBD1
TGTGCCAGCAGCAACTGGGACAGGGGGCGCCCAGATACGCAGTATTTT
CASSNWDRGRPDTQYF
>TRBJ1-6|TRBV19|-|-
TGTGCCAGTAGTACTGGCAGGGCTGGGAATTCACCCCTCCACTTT
CASSTGRAGNSPLHF
>TRBJ1-2|TRBV6-5|-|-
TGTGCCAGCAGGACGACAGGCTCCTATGGCTACACCTTC
CASRTTGSYGYTF
>TRBJ2-3|TRBV28|-|-
TGTGCCATTAACAGGGAATGGAGGCCCACAGATACGCAGTATTTT
CAINREWRPTDTQYF
>TRBJ1-1|TRBV10-3|-|-
TGTGCCATCACCCAGGACACCGCTAATGAAGCTTTCTTT
CAITQDTANEAFF
>TRBJ1-1|TRBV5-4|-|-
TGTGCCAGCAGCTTGGATGGACAGAGGAACACTGAAGCTTTCTTT
CASSLDGQRNTEAFF
>TRBJ2-1|TRBV29-1|-|-
TGCAGCGTCCCCCTGGGTGAAAGGAGGGAGCAGTTCTTC
CSVPLGERREQFF
>TRBJ1-2|TRBV6-2/TRBV6-3|-|-
TGTGCCAGCAGTTACGGAGACAGGGGCTACACCTTC
CASSYGDRGYTF
>TRBJ2-5|TRBV5-1|few|-
TGCGCCAGCAGCTCACAAGAGACCCAGTACTTC
CASSSQETQYF
>TRBJ2-3|TRBV11-2|-|TRBD1
TGTGCCAGCAGCTTCGGACAGGTCACAGATACGCAGTATTTT
CASSFGQVTDTQYF
>TRBJ2-2|TRBV24-1|-|-
TGTGCCACCGGGCGGCAGGGGGGGAACACCGGGGAGCTGTTTTTT
CATGRQGGNTGELFF
>TRBJ2-5|TRBV3-1/TRBV3-2|-|TRBD2
TGTGCCAGCAGCCTACTGGGACTAGCGGACCAAGAGACCCAGTACTTC
CASSLLGLADQETQYF